The present T cell receptor (beta chain) was sequenced within a study of CD8+ T cells in alopecia areata. The sample's treatment: oral pan-JAK inhibitor, 5-10 mg twice daily. CDR1 and CDR2 (germline): SGHVS, FQNEAQ. CDR3 length: 14 residues. The ends lost 7 bases at V and 5 bases at J; junction bases unmatched: 7. RNA was extracted and reverse transcribed into cDNA as the sequencing template. The assay was immunoSEQ multiplex PCR, and TCRdb's table has in-frame clones only and misses some. This sample carries roughly 46,000 clones, roughly two thirds of them seen once, and the ten largest clones take 21%.

The starting material was CD8+ T cells sorted from blood, obtained at week 4, from a patient treated with tofacitinib. V and J are TRBV7-8 and TRBJ2-5, with 10 bases aligning to TRBD1. This TCR was sampled from a human donor with alopecia areata. CDR3 in amino acids: CASIRDRGRETQYF. The CDR3 bases are TGTGCCAGCATCCGGGACAGGGGAAGGGAGACCCAGTACTTC.